The T cell receptor beta chain described here comes from a study of shared clonotypes between healthy human individuals. Findings of the study overall: Among non-shared clonotypes, generation probabilities were lower than among those shared by all four donors. Among donors, clonotype sharing was expected to be affected by sequencing depth.

This clone was recorded once. What it recognizes is unknown. In the study's own analysis: Filtering of immunoSEQ junctional sequences could not match full-length read filtering. Assay used: immunoSEQ multiplex PCR; TCRdb lists only in-frame clones, some missing. The DNA was the basis for D and trimming; V, J and clone size are from that table. This sample carries roughly 640,000 clones, 97% of them seen once, and the ten largest clones take less than 0.065%. V gave up 2 bases and J gave up 3 bases; unmatched junction bases: 7. CDR1 and CDR2 from the germline V gene are MNHEY and SVGAGI. The CDR3 totals 16 residues.

The chain joins TRBV6-5 to TRBJ2-7; 10 nucleotides agree with TRBD1. This sequence originates from a woman between 25 and 40 years old in good health. Sequencing was carried out using naive CD4+ T cells sorted from blood. Documented subset: CD45RA+ positively selected. The CDR3 DNA follows: TGTGCCAGCAGTTACGTACTCGGACAGGGGGTCTACGAGCAGTACTTC. It yields the protein CASSYVLGQGVYEQYF.